This T cell receptor (beta chain) was found in a study of blood T cell repertoires in COVID-19. Turning to the study itself: The samples span acute and convalescent COVID-19 from the United States, Italy and Spain. PBMCs, B-cell-depleted T cells, or T cells were the source of the cDNA or gDNA that made up the material.

Per the original data handling: For nucleated cells, counts were estimated from reference gene primer amplification. Here immunoSEQ multiplex PCR was the method, and the copy in TCRdb shows in-frame clones only, minus some. D and trimming come from the DNA, and the V and J calls and clone size come from that table. The sample shows over 80,000 clones, 70% to 90% of them seen only once. The V end lost 0 bases, the J end lost 2 bases, and 11 bases lay between the germline ends. The CDR3 contains 15 residues. Germline V gene data show CDR1 as SGHAT and CDR2 as FQNNGV. Sequencing used peripheral blood. The chain couples TRBV11-2 to TRBJ2-7, with a weak D call TRBD1 (5 bases). This sequence originates from a human donor in a cohort sampled during active COVID-19. CDR3 coding DNA: TGTGCCAGCAGCTTAGAGTCCAGGGCACCCTACGAGCAGTACTTC. Protein: CASSLESRAPYEQYF.